This TCR beta chain came from a study of identifying expanded T cells in peripheral blood. Healthy donors had no documented immune events, such as infections, while sampled. Clones were sequenced by immunoSEQ multiplex PCR, and TCRdb holds only the in-frame ones, with some missing. The table shows some 93,000 clones, with 88% occurring only once. Per germline, CDR1 SQVTM and CDR2 ANQGSEA. This CDR3 comprises 15 residues. After removal of 3 bases from V and 2 bases from J, the junction contained 4 bases not matched to a gene. Study outcomes and limitations: Over two and four weeks, about 15 and 19 clones changed, versus around 1.2 between replicates. Across healthy donors, higher total template counts meant significantly greater approximately 2-week count variance.

This clone was detected once. Its antigen is not known. The chain recombines TRBV29-1 with TRBJ2-6; 7 bases fit TRBD2. The receptor comes from a person aged 18 to 69 in good health. Sequencing was carried out using blood. The CDR3 DNA is TGCAGCGTTGAGTGGGGGGGAACTGGGGCCAACGTCCTGACTTTC. Protein: CSVEWGGTGANVLTF.